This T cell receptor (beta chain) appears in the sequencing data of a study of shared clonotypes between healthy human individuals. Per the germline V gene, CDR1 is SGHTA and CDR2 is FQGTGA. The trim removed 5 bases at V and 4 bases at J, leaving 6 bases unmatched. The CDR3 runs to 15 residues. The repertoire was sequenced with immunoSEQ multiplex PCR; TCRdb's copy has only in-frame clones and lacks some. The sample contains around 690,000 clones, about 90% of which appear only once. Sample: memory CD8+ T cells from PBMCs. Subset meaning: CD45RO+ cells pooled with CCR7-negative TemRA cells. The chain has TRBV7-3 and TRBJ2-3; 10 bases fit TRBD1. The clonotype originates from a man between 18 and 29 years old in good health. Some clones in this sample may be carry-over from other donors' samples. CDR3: CASSQSGTGADTQYF. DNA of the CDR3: TGTGCCAGCAGCCAGAGCGGGACAGGGGCAGATACGCAGTATTTT.